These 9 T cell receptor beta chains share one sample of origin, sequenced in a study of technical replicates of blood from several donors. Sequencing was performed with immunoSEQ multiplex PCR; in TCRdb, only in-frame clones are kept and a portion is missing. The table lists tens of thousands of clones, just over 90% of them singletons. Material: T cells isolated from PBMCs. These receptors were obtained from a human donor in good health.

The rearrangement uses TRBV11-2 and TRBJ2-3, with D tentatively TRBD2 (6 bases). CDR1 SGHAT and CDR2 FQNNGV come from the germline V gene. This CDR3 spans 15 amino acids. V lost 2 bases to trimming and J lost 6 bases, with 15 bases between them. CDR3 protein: CASSLMSGVWDTQYF. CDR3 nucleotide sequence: TGTGCCAGCAGCTTAATGTCGGGGGTCTGGGATACGCAGTATTTT.

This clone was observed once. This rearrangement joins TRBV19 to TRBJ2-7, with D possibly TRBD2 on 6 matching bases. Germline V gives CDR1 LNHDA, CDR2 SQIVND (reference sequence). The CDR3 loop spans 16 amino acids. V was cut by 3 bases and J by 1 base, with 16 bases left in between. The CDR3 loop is CASSIRFGTESYEQYF. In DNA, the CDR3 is TGTGCCAGTAGTATTAGATTCGGGACTGAATCCTACGAGCAGTACTTC.

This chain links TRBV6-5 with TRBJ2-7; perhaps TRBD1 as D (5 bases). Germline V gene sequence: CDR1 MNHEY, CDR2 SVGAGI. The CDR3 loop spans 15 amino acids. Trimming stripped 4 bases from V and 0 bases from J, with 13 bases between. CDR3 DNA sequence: TGTGCCAGCAGTTTTAGGGCGCAGGGCTCCTACGAGCAGTACTTC. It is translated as CASSFRAQGSYEQYF.

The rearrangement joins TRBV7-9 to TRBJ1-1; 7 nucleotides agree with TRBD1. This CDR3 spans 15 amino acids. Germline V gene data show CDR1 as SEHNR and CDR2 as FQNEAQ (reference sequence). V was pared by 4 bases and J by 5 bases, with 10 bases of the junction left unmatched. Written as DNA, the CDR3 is TGTGCCAGCAGCTCCGGGACAGTACTACGAACTGAAGCTTTCTTT. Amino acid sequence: CASSSGTVLRTEAFF.

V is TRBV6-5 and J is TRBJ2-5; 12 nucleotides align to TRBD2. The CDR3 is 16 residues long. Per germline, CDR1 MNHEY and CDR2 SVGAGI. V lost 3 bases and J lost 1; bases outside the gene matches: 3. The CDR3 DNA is TGTGCCAGCAGTTATCCGGGACTAGCGGGCCAAGAGACCCAGTACTTC. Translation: CASSYPGLAGQETQYF.

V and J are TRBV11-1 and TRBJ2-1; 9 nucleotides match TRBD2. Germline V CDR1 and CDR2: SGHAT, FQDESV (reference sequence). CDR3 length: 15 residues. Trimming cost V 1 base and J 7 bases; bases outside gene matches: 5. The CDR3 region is CASSLVREGWNEQFF. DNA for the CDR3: TGTGCCAGCAGCTTAGTGCGGGAGGGCTGGAATGAGCAGTTCTTC.

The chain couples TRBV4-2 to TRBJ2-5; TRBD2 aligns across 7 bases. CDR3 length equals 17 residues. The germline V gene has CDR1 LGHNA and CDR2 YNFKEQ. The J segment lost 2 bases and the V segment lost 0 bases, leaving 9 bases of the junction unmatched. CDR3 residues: CASSQDVLRGSQETQYF. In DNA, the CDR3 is TGTGCCAGCAGCCAAGATGTTTTGCGGGGGTCACAAGAGACCCAGTACTTC.

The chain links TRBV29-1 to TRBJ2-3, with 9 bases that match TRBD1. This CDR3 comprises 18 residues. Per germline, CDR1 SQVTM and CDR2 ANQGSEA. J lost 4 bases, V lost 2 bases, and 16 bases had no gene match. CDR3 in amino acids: CSVESLRDRVFSADTQYF. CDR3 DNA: TGCAGCGTTGAAAGTCTTCGGGACAGGGTGTTTAGTGCAGATACGCAGTATTTT.

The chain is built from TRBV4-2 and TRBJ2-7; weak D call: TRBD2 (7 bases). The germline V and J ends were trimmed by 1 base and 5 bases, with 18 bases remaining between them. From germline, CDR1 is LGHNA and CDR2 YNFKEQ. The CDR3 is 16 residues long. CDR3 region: CASSQGTRGAKDEQYF. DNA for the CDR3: TGTGCCAGCAGCCAAGGAACCCGGGGGGCTAAGGACGAGCAGTACTTC.